The 14 T cell receptor beta chains below were found in one sample sequenced in a study of response to subunit inactivated influenza vaccine. TCRdb called the RT-PCR reads again in MiXCR, with one record for every CDR3 protein. This table holds some 550,000 distinct CDR3 sequences, around a quarter found once. These data were likewise used in another study, on T cells expressing NK-cell markers. From that study: For TCR beta, cDNA was produced by 5'RACE template switching with UMIs.

Sequencing used CD4+ T cells sorted from PBMCs, obtained 12 days after vaccination. These receptors were collected from a man aged 45-60 years who received an inactivated influenza vaccine.

In this sample, this clonotype turned up a few times. V usage is TRBV7-9 and J usage is TRBJ2-1; D is unclear. Germline loops: CDR1 SEHNR, CDR2 FQNEAQ (reference sequence). This CDR3 is built from 14 residues. V gave up 5 bases and J gave up 6 bases, with 14 bases separating them. The chain's CDR3 is CASSPYLSSNEQFF. The CDR3 coding sequence is TGTGCCAGCAGCCCGTACCTTAGCAGCAATGAGCAGTTCTTC.

The chain employs TRBV28 and TRBJ2-7; perhaps TRBD1 as D (6 bases). Trimming removed 10 bases at V and 6 bases at J, with 10 bases between. Germline CDR1 and CDR2: MDHEN and SYDVKM. The CDR3 is 10 amino acids. CDR3 amino acids: CATQGTEQYF. In nucleotides, the CDR3 is TGTGCCACCCAGGGGACCGAGCAGTACTTC.

This rearrangement joins TRBV10-3 to TRBJ1-4; D gene uncertain. The V end lost 2 bases, the J end lost 7 bases, and 11 bases lay between the germline ends. The CDR3 is made up of 14 amino acids. Germline assignment: CDR1 ENHRY and CDR2 SYGVKD. CDR3 in DNA: TGTGCCATCAGTGAGGCAGGTCCAGCTGAAAAACTGTTTTTT. Translated: CAISEAGPAEKLFF.

This clonotype appeared a few times. The chain is built from TRBV9 and TRBJ1-1; D gene unclear. V shed 4 bases and J shed 3 bases, with 13 bases lying between them. Germline CDR1 reads SGDLS; CDR2 reads YYNGEE. This CDR3 region has 14 residues. The DNA of the CDR3 is TGTGCCAGCAGCCCAACGGAGGCGTACACTGAAGCTTTCTTT. Protein: CASSPTEAYTEAFF. The full variable domain, with the rest looked up from reference TRBV9 and TRBJ1-1, is DSGVTQTPKHLITATGQRVTLRCSPRSGDLSVYWYQQSLDQGLQFLIQYYNGEERAKGNILERFSAQQFPDLHSELNLSSLELGDSALYFCASSPTEAYTEAFFGQGTRLTVV.

This clonotype was seen more than once but under ten times. The V and J genes are TRBV29-1 and TRBJ2-3, with D perhaps TRBD2 (6 bases). The CDR3 runs to 12 residues. V was clipped by 6 bases and J by 2 bases, with 9 bases between them. From germline, CDR1 is SQVTM and CDR2 ANQGSEA. In DNA, the CDR3 is TGCAGCGTAGGGGACTTCACAGATACGCAGTATTTT. This codes for CSVGDFTDTQYF.

The rearrangement joins TRBV28 to TRBJ2-7, with D hard to call. V was trimmed by 2 bases and J by 3 bases, leaving 8 bases between them. This CDR3 is built from 13 residues. Germline values: CDR1 MDHEN, CDR2 SYDVKM. For the CDR3, the DNA is TGTGCCAGCAGTTTAGGCGCCCTCTACGAGCAGTACTTC. Its protein is CASSLGALYEQYF.

This clonotype was recorded a few times. The CDR3 reads CASSFGSSGGYNEQFF. The DNA for the CDR3 is TGCGCCAGCAGTTTTGGGTCTAGCGGGGGGTACAATGAGCAGTTCTTC. The chain employs TRBV5-1 and TRBJ2-1; 11 bases map to TRBD2. Germline assignment: CDR1 SGHRS and CDR2 YFSETQ. The CDR3 spans 16 residues. Unmatched junction bases numbered 8, after V lost 5 bases and J lost 4 bases.

There are a few counts of this clonotype. This chain connects TRBV6-4 to TRBJ1-5; no firm D call. The V end was cut by 7 bases, the J end by 6 bases, with 16 bases between. Germline lookup yields CDR1 MRHNA and CDR2 SNTAGT. The CDR3 covers 14 residues. The CDR3 reads CASTPSPGTQPQHF. The DNA for the CDR3 is TGTGCCAGCACCCCGTCCCCGGGCACTCAGCCCCAGCATTTT.

This clonotype has just a few counts. The J gene is TRBJ1-4, the V gene TRBV5-6; D unclear. The germline V gene encodes CDR1 SGHDT and CDR2 YYEEEE. Trimming took 2 bases from V and 5 from J, leaving 7 bases between them. This CDR3 has 13 residues. The CDR3, as DNA: TGTGCCAGCAGCTTCTCTCTCAATGAAAAACTGTTTTTT. Amino acid sequence: CASSFSLNEKLFF.

The V call is TRBV7-6, the J call TRBJ2-5; tentatively, D is TRBD1 or TRBD2 (5 bases each). The CDR3 covers 14 residues. CDR1 SGHVS and CDR2 FNYEAQ come from the germline V gene. V lost 8 bases, J lost 4 bases, and 17 bases lay in between. The CDR3 is CASGRSGPLETQYF. CDR3 bases: TGTGCCAGCGGTCGATCGGGGCCCTTAGAGACCCAGTACTTC.

This rearrangement joins TRBV29-1 to TRBJ2-3; the D is unclear. Between the trimmed V and J ends, which lost 4 bases and 7 bases, there was a span of 15 bases. The CDR3 loop spans 13 amino acids. The V gene's germline CDR1 is SQVTM and CDR2 ANQGSEA. The CDR3 DNA sequence: TGCAGCGTTGCCGGATCCAGCGTGAATACGCAGTATTTT. Translated, it gives CSVAGSSVNTQYF.

The chain carries TRBV25-1 and TRBJ1-1, with unresolved D. The CDR3 covers 14 residues. CDR1 is MGHDK and CDR2 is SYGVNS in the germline V gene. V was pared by 3 bases and J by 0 bases, with 8 bases between. CDR3 DNA: TGTGCCAGCAGTGAGGCCCATATGAACACTGAAGCTTTCTTT. It is translated as CASSEAHMNTEAFF.

The chain employs TRBV2 and TRBJ2-2; no clear D. The CDR3 covers 15 residues. Between the trimmed V and J ends, which lost 7 bases and 6 bases, there was a span of 18 bases. Germline CDR1 SNHLY, CDR2 FYNNEI. CDR3 residues: CASNRGQPVSGELFF. The CDR3 region has the DNA TGTGCCAGCAACCGAGGTCAGCCCGTCTCCGGGGAGCTGTTTTTT.

This clonotype was counted at least ten times. This chain joins TRBV4-2 and TRBJ1-6, with D possibly matching TRBD1 (5 bases). The V gene's germline CDR1 is LGHNA and CDR2 YNFKEQ. Trimming took 4 bases from V and 1 from J, leaving 17 bases between them. This CDR3 region has 18 residues. The CDR3 region has the DNA TGTGCCAGCAGCCGGAATGCAGGGATGGGGTCCTATAATTCACCCCTCCACTTT. Amino acid sequence: CASSRNAGMGSYNSPLHF.